This record concerns one TCR beta chain sequence. Germline assignment: CDR1 LNHDA and CDR2 SQIVND (reference sequence). CDR3 length equals 13 residues. Trimming shortened V by 6 bases and J by 7 bases, and 15 bases separated the two germline ends. The data stem from a study of blood T cell repertoires in COVID-19. For the study at large: The origin of the acute and convalescent COVID-19 samples was the United States, Italy and Spain. T cells, B-cell-depleted T cells, or PBMCs provided the cDNA or gDNA that served as material.

As processed by the authors: Estimates of nucleated cell counts were drawn from the amplification of reference gene primers. The data were produced by immunoSEQ multiplex PCR, yet TCRdb's version contains in-frame clones alone and is incomplete. From that table come the V and J calls and clone size; the DNA was used to work out D and trimming. This table holds some 80,000 clones, around 81% found once. This TCR was sampled from a man older than 75 with active or convalescent COVID-19. The V and J genes are TRBV19 and TRBJ1-2, with D maybe TRBD1 (5 bases). Sequencing input: peripheral blood. This chain's CDR3 is CASRPRGGSGYTF. Here the CDR3 DNA reads TGTGCCAGTAGACCCCGGGGCGGGAGTGGCTACACCTTC.